Reported below is one TCR beta chain. What it binds is not known. 13 Jbeta primers and 60 Vbeta primers were used for the PCR. In the authors' methods: Roughly 73 million unique TCR beta chains, some 9.9 million of them shared, were counted by a later analysis. The assay was immunoSEQ multiplex PCR, and TCRdb's table has in-frame clones only and misses some. That table gives V, J and clone size, and the DNA gave D and trimming. The table has 55,000 to 70,000 clones, roughly 73% seen once. This entry belongs to a study of cytomegalovirus exposure and HLA in healthy donors. The study's findings and limits: In a later analysis, donors in an Asian-associated ancestry cluster reportedly had fewer N-insertions in productive TCRs than the cohort mean. The authors enumerated 164 TCR beta chains as linked to cytomegalovirus. CMV serostatus alone was available as immune exposure information.

This CDR3 is 14 amino acids long. The V and J ends lost 4 bases and 5 bases respectively, with 16 bases between them. Per the germline V gene, CDR1 is SGDLS and CDR2 is YYNGEE. The receptor's source is a male donor in good health and CMV-seropositive. The sample comprised PBMCs. This chain uses TRBV9 with TRBJ2-7; D is perhaps TRBD2 (5 bases). The CDR3 loop reads CASSPGRGPNEQYF. CDR3 bases: TGTGCCAGCAGCCCCGGCCGAGGGCCCAACGAGCAGTACTTC. Full variable domain (outside the CDR3, taken from reference TRBV9 and TRBJ2-7): DSGVTQTPKHLITATGQRVTLRCSPRSGDLSVYWYQQSLDQGLQFLIQYYNGEERAKGNILERFSAQQFPDLHSELNLSSLELGDSALYFCASSPGRGPNEQYFGPGTRLTVT.